This entry lists 19 T cell receptor beta chains sequenced from one sample in a study of blood T cells in healthy people across ages. The second PCR ran about 6 to 12 cycles with a sample-barcoded 5' primer and J-beta primers. MiXCR, run by TCRdb on the 5' RACE reads, gives a single entry per CDR3 protein. The table shows about 620,000 distinct CDR3 sequences, with around 20% occurring only once. Sample: blood. The receptors derive from a man aged 70 or older in good health.

This clonotype was observed a handful of times. This chain joins TRBV14 and TRBJ1-4; D ambiguous. Germline CDR1 is SGHDN and CDR2 is FVKESK. Trimming removed 4 bases at V and 5 bases at J, with 14 bases between. This CDR3 is 15 amino acids long. CDR3 sequence (DNA): TGTGCCAGCAGCCCCGGCTGGACGCGGAATGAAAAACTGTTTTTT. It specifies CASSPGWTRNEKLFF. The whole variable domain, filled in from reference TRBV14 and TRBJ1-4, reads EAGVTQFPSHSVIEKGQTVTLRCDPISGHDNLYWYRRVMGKEIKFLLHFVKESKQDESGMPNNRFLAERTGGTYSTLKVQPAELEDSGVYFCASSPGWTRNEKLFFGSGTQLSVL.

The CDR3: CASSTPDQPQHF. CDR3 DNA: TGTGCCAGTAGTACTCCTGATCAGCCCCAGCATTTT. The V and J genes are TRBV19 and TRBJ1-5; the D is unclear. V was cut by 4 bases and J by 5 bases, with 6 bases left in between. Germline V gene sequence: CDR1 LNHDA, CDR2 SQIVND (reference sequence). This CDR3 has 12 amino acids. The variable domain in full, completed from reference TRBV19 and TRBJ1-5, reads DGGITQSPKYLFRKEGQNVTLSCEQNLNHDAMYWYRQDPGQGLRLIYYSQIVNDFQKGDIAEGYSVSREKKESFPLTVTSAQKNPTAFYLCASSTPDQPQHFGDGTRLSIL.

CDR3 amino acids: CASSLELLQSEAFF. The CDR3 DNA is TGTGCCAGCAGCTTAGAACTGCTGCAGAGTGAAGCTTTCTTT. The chain carries TRBV11-2 and TRBJ1-1; no definite D call. The ends were cut back, 0 bases at V and 7 bases at J, with 12 bases in the middle. Germline V gene sequence: CDR1 SGHAT, CDR2 FQNNGV. This CDR3 region has 14 residues.

This clonotype appeared a few times. The chain uses TRBV7-3 and TRBJ2-5; D is ambiguous. Deletions cut 5 bases from V and 0 bases from J, with 7 bases between. From germline, CDR1 is SGHTA and CDR2 FQGTGA. This CDR3 is built from 13 residues. CDR3 loop: CASSPLNQETQYF. CDR3 DNA sequence: TGTGCCAGCAGCCCTCTCAACCAAGAGACCCAGTACTTC.

The CDR3 coding sequence is TGTGCCAGCACCCACCGGCGGATGGGTGGCTACACCTTC. Its translation is CASTHRRMGGYTF. The chain employs TRBV12-3 or TRBV12-4 and TRBJ1-2; no reliable D call. This CDR3 contains 13 residues. V lost 7 bases to trimming and J lost 7 bases, with 16 bases between them.

In the case of this clonotype: This may stem from a read error, because a much larger clone lies one nucleotide away. The chain links TRBV29-1 to TRBJ2-1, with TRBD2 as a possible D gene (6 bases). Germline CDR1 SQVTM, CDR2 ANQGSEA. The CDR3 sequence is 15 residues long. V lost 3 bases, J lost 8 bases, and 20 bases lay in between. The CDR3 coding sequence is TGCAGCGTTGAGGCCCCGAGACTAGTTATCTATGAGCAGTTCTTC. Translating gives CSVEAPRLVIYEQFF.

This clonotype was counted only a few times. The chain uses TRBV3-1 and TRBJ2-7; D is unclear. V was trimmed by 4 bases and J by 0 bases, leaving 7 bases between them. Germline loops: CDR1 LGHDT, CDR2 YNNKEL (reference sequence). CDR3 length equals 13 residues. The CDR3 loop reads CASSRALSYEQYF. For the CDR3, the DNA is TGTGCCAGCAGCCGGGCGCTCTCCTACGAGCAGTACTTC.

The rearrangement joins TRBV4-3 to TRBJ1-2, with D tentatively TRBD1 (6 bases). Trimming took off 0 bases at V and 4 bases at J, with 15 bases between the two ends. CDR1 and CDR2 (germline): LGHNA, YSLEER. CDR3 length: 16 amino acids. CDR3 region: CASSQDPGGASYGYTF. For the CDR3, the DNA is TGCGCCAGCAGCCAAGATCCGGGGGGCGCGTCCTATGGCTACACCTTC.

This clonotype was counted between two and nine times. The V call is TRBV6-1, the J call TRBJ2-5; 7 bases line up with TRBD1. The CDR3 consists of 14 residues. The germline V gene has CDR1 MNHNS and CDR2 SASEGT. The trim removed 2 bases at V and 5 bases at J, leaving 5 bases unmatched. This chain's CDR3 is CASSERGLGETQYF. The CDR3 coding sequence is TGTGCCAGCAGTGAAAGGGGGCTAGGGGAGACCCAGTACTTC.

A few counts support this clonotype. V is TRBV10-3 and J is TRBJ2-7, with 7 bases identical to TRBD2. Germline assignment: CDR1 ENHRY and CDR2 SYGVKD. This CDR3 is built from 15 residues. J was trimmed by 2 bases and V by 2 bases; bases with no gene match: 6. The CDR3 nucleotides read TGTGCCATCAGTGAGAGTGGCGGGAGCGCCTACGAGCAGTACTTC. Translation: CAISESGGSAYEQYF.

This clonotype showed up just a few times. The chain joins TRBV4-1 to TRBJ1-2, with 7 positions matching TRBD1. V lost 5 bases, J lost 0 bases, and 6 bases stayed unmatched. CDR3 length: 15 amino acids. Germline loops: CDR1 MGHRA, CDR2 YSYEKL. CDR3 bases: TGCGCCAGCAGCGACTACAGGGGCGCTAACTATGGCTACACCTTC. It encodes CASSDYRGANYGYTF.

The chain couples TRBV13 to TRBJ2-3, with 7 bases lining up with TRBD1. The CDR3 has 15 amino acids. Germline values: CDR1 PRHDT, CDR2 FYEKMQ (reference sequence). J lost 4 bases, V lost 5 bases, and 9 bases had no gene match. Here the CDR3 DNA reads TGTGCCAGCAGCGTACGCACAGGGGTAGCAGATACGCAGTATTTT. It encodes CASSVRTGVADTQYF.

This clonotype was picked up a small number of times. This chain connects TRBV6-2 or TRBV6-3 to TRBJ1-4; 8 bases map to TRBD1. Trimming at V came to 2 bases and at J to 11 bases, leaving 4 bases not matched to a gene. The CDR3 totals 13 residues. From germline, CDR1 is MNHEY and CDR2 SVGEGT. The CDR3 nucleotides are TGTGCCAGCAGTTACGGGACAGGAGCCAAACTGTTTTTT. Protein sequence: CASSYGTGAKLFF.

The V call is TRBV7-2, the J call TRBJ1-6, with D perhaps TRBD1 (6 bases). V lost 1 base and J lost 7, with 11 bases in between. Looked up from germline, CDR1 is SGHTA and CDR2 is FQGNSA. This CDR3 comprises 15 residues. CDR3 nucleotide sequence: TGTGCCAGCAGCTTAGGTTCAGGGGTCAATTCACCCCTCCACTTT. This translates into CASSLGSGVNSPLHF.

The chain combines TRBV7-2 with TRBJ2-1, with D tentatively TRBD2 (6 bases). Trimming removed 3 bases at V and 5 bases at J, with 14 bases between. CDR3 size: 15 residues. Germline CDR1 is SGHTA and CDR2 is FQGNSA. The CDR3 DNA is TGTGCCAGCAGCTTCTCGACGGGACTTCACAATGAGCAGTTCTTC. Translated, it gives CASSFSTGLHNEQFF.

V gene TRBV29-1 combines with J gene TRBJ1-4; 9 positions match TRBD1. CDR1 SQVTM and CDR2 ANQGSEA come from the germline V gene. The CDR3 has 14 amino acids. Trimming at V came to 7 bases and at J to 2 bases, leaving 5 bases not matched to a gene. As DNA, the CDR3 is TGCAGCGCCGCCGGGACAGGGACTAATGAAAAACTGTTTTTT. This codes for CSAAGTGTNEKLFF.

The chain joins TRBV7-9 to TRBJ2-1; D remains ambiguous. V dropped 2 bases and J dropped 8 bases, with 7 bases sitting between them. Germline V lookup: CDR1 SEHNR, CDR2 FQNEAQ (reference sequence). The CDR3 is made up of 12 amino acids. CDR3: CASSLHWDEQFF. CDR3 nucleotides: TGTGCCAGCAGCTTACATTGGGATGAGCAGTTCTTC.

This clonotype has more than one count but fewer than ten. The chain couples TRBV5-6 to TRBJ2-3, with TRBD2 matching over 13 bases. Losses at the gene ends were 4 bases for V and 2 bases for J; bases not matched to a gene: 13. Germline lookup yields CDR1 SGHDT and CDR2 YYEEEE. This CDR3 comprises 19 residues. The CDR3, as DNA: TGTGCCAGCAGCCCGGGACTAGCGGGGACAAAGGGGTCCACAGATACGCAGTATTTT. This encodes CASSPGLAGTKGSTDTQYF.

This chain connects TRBV7-2 to TRBJ2-2; no clear D. Germline V gene sequence: CDR1 SGHTA, CDR2 FQGNSA. The CDR3 loop spans 16 amino acids. V was cut by 8 bases and J by 1 base, with 17 bases left in between. The CDR3 spells CASAIDFLLNTGELFF. CDR3 in DNA: TGTGCCAGCGCGATTGACTTCCTCTTGAACACCGGGGAGCTGTTTTTT.